Below are 12 T cell receptor beta chains sequenced from a single sample in a study of human T cells and chemical hapten exposure (dated by TCRdb to about 2021). Sample time point, as interpreted from the label and publication: patch test 2, 6 weeks after DPC sensitization. The treatment or condition label of this sample denotes: therapeutic diphenylcyclopropenone sensitization with weekly scalp DPC. Libraries were made using RACE. Sequenced on a NextSeq 500. TCRdb took the public reads, trimmed them with fastp at Q25, ran MiXCR for clone calling and kept in-frame beta chains. CDR3 protein sequences are deduplicated, and each keeps its most common genes and DNA. The sample yields some 88,000 distinct CDR3 sequences; roughly 11% were counted once. Over 2% of the sample belongs to the ten largest clones. This specimen was whole blood, taken in connection with sensitization to the hapten diphenylcyclopropenone (DPC). The receptors were gathered from a man aged 35 to 55 with alopecia areata. Some clones in this sample may be carry-over from other donors' samples.

This chain joins TRBV4-3 and TRBJ2-7; 7 bases map to TRBD2. CDR3 length equals 15 residues. Germline V CDR1 and CDR2: LGHNA, YSLEER. J gave up 0 bases and V 3 bases, and 5 bases lay outside the gene matches. The DNA for the CDR3 is TGCGCCAGCAGCCAGGGGGGGGGGATCTCCTACGAGCAGTACTTC. Its protein is CASSQGGGISYEQYF.

The rearrangement joins TRBV6-6 to TRBJ2-7; 11 bases are shared with TRBD1. The V gene end was trimmed by 2 bases and the J gene end by 7 bases; junction bases not matched to a gene: 4. The CDR3 totals 14 residues. CDR1 and CDR2 from the germline V gene are MNHNY and SVGAGI (reference sequence). CDR3 residues: CASSYGTGGNEQYV. The CDR3 DNA sequence: TGTGCCAGCAGTTACGGGACAGGGGGGAATGAGCAGTACGTC.

This clonotype was picked up many times. The chain is built from TRBV6-6 and TRBJ1-5, with TRBD1 matching over 7 bases. After removal of 8 bases from V and 6 bases from J, the junction contained 13 bases not matched to a gene. Looked up from germline, CDR1 is MNHNY and CDR2 is SVGAGI (reference sequence). This CDR3 has 15 amino acids. This chain's CDR3 is CASANRGIVVQPQHF. CDR3 DNA sequence: TGTGCCAGCGCGAACAGGGGAATCGTTGTTCAGCCCCAGCATTTT.

The chain carries TRBV7-2 and TRBJ2-7; perhaps D is TRBD1 or TRBD2 (7 bases each). The CDR3 contains 17 residues. Trimming cost V 5 bases and J 4 bases, with 24 bases left between them. CDR1 is SGHTA and CDR2 is FQGNSA in the germline V gene. CDR3 amino acids: CASSPLGGSRGGYEQYF. CDR3 DNA: TGTGCCAGCAGCCCGTTGGGGGGCAGCAGGGGGGGATACGAGCAGTACTTC.

In its sample, this clonotype was seen a few times. The chain carries TRBV20-1 and TRBJ2-5, with D tentatively TRBD1 (6 bases). V was trimmed by 8 bases and J by 4 bases, leaving 20 bases between them. The CDR3 runs to 14 residues. Germline values: CDR1 DFQATT, CDR2 SNEGSKA (reference sequence). CDR3 sequence: CSPVTPVQGETQYF. The DNA for the CDR3 is TGCAGTCCCGTTACTCCGGTACAGGGAGAGACCCAGTACTTC.

Regarding this clonotype: This may arise from a read error, as a much more abundant clone is one base away. The chain has TRBV20-1 and TRBJ2-3; maybe TRBD2 (6 bases). Trimming left V 4 bases short and J 5 bases short, with 22 bases between. The CDR3 totals 16 residues. CDR1 and CDR2 (germline): DFQATT, SNEGSKA (reference sequence). The CDR3 loop is CSATDRRVGAKDTQYF. The CDR3 bases are TGCAGTGCTACAGATCGGAGGGTTGGAGCCAAAGATACGCAGTATTTT.

The V gene is TRBV27, the J gene TRBJ2-1; 10 bases match TRBD2. Per the germline V gene, CDR1 is MNHEY and CDR2 is SMNVEV (reference sequence). This CDR3 contains 17 residues. Unmatched junction bases numbered 5, after V lost 2 bases and J lost 1 base. The CDR3 here is CASSLPSGSISYNEQFF. The CDR3 bases are TGTGCCAGCAGTTTACCTAGCGGGAGTATTTCCTACAATGAGCAGTTCTTC.

This clonotype came up many times. The V and J genes are TRBV6-6 and TRBJ1-1, with D possibly matching TRBD1 (6 bases). Looked up from germline, CDR1 is MNHNY and CDR2 is SVGAGI (reference sequence). V was shortened by 2 bases and J by 4 bases, with 11 bases between the two germline ends. This CDR3 region has 14 residues. In DNA, the CDR3 is TGTGCCAGCAGTTACCCAGGGGCGGGCACTGAAGCTTTCTTT. This codes for CASSYPGAGTEAFF.

V gene TRBV7-8 combines with J gene TRBJ2-3; D is ambiguous. Trimming removed 1 base at V and 6 bases at J, with 17 bases between. Germline CDR1 is SGHVS and CDR2 is FQNEAQ. This CDR3 comprises 16 residues. This chain's CDR3 is CASSLGFGGLGDTQYF. The CDR3 coding sequence is TGTGCCAGCAGCTTAGGGTTTGGTGGGTTAGGGGATACGCAGTATTTT.

This sequence joins TRBV19 and TRBJ2-7; a possible D gene is TRBD2 (5 bases). CDR3 length: 11 residues. Germline CDR1 reads LNHDA; CDR2 reads SQIVND (reference sequence). CDR3 DNA sequence: TGTCCGTATCCCGGGACCTACGAGCAGTACGTC. It encodes CPYPGTYEQYV.

The chain employs TRBV28 and TRBJ2-5; the D gene could be TRBD1 or TRBD2 (6 bases each). V was pared by 6 bases and J by 5 bases, with 13 bases between. This CDR3 region has 13 residues. Per the germline V gene, CDR1 is MDHEN and CDR2 is SYDVKM. The CDR3 loop reads CASRKGGSETQYF. In DNA form, the CDR3 reads TGTGCCAGCAGGAAAGGGGGGAGCGAGACCCAGTACTTC.

In its sample, this clonotype was seen once. The J gene is TRBJ1-2, the V gene TRBV6-5; 7 nucleotides line up with TRBD1. J gave up 6 bases and V 7 bases, and 8 bases lay outside the gene matches. Germline V gene lookup returns CDR1 MNHEY and CDR2 SVGAGI. This CDR3 region has 13 residues. The CDR3 DNA follows: TGTGCCAGCAACAACAGGGGAGGTGATGGCTACACCTTC. Protein sequence: CASNNRGGDGYTF.